This T cell receptor beta chain was found in a study of cytomegalovirus exposure and HLA in healthy donors. Profiling relied on immunoSEQ multiplex PCR, and the TCRdb table lists in-frame clones only, not all of them. This table has 150,000 to 200,000 clones, approximately 87% appearing once. V was trimmed by 6 bases and J by 4 bases, leaving 16 bases between them. The germline V gene encodes CDR1 MNHNS and CDR2 SASEGT. This CDR3 has 15 amino acids. The source of this sequence is a woman aged 25 to 39 in good health and CMV-seronegative. The material sequenced was PBMCs. The rearrangement links TRBV6-1 to TRBJ1-5; no definite D call. CDR3 loop: CASRPEGGFNQPQHF. The CDR3, as DNA: TGTGCCAGCAGGCCGGAGGGAGGCTTTAATCAGCCCCAGCATTTT.